A selection of T cell receptor beta chains follows, all from one sample in a study of T cell responses to AZD1222 COVID-19 vaccine. Method: immunoSEQ multiplex PCR; TCRdb's copy keeps in-frame clones and lacks some. Seen here are 54,000 or so clones, 80% to 90% observed once, and the top ten hold over 12%. The starting material was peripheral blood, obtained on day 0 of AZD1222 vaccination. Receptors originate from an adult in good health. The CDR3 runs from the conserved cysteine through the conserved F or W. The order of the fields is V gene, clone size, D gene, J gene, CDR3 protein, CDR3 DNA. D genes are given only for firm matches. The size of a clone is reported for some rows only, either as once, few or many, or as a class for expanded clones.

v_gene: TRBV27
abundance: -
d_gene: -
j_gene: TRBJ2-1
CDR3aa: CASSRDFLSSYNEQFF
CDR3nt: TGTGCCAGCAGCCGGGACTTCCTAAGCTCCTACAATGAGCAGTTCTTC

v_gene: TRBV27
abundance: -
d_gene: TRBD2
j_gene: TRBJ2-2
CDR3aa: CASSLSVAGGFTGELFF
CDR3nt: TGTGCCAGCAGTTTAAGCGTAGCGGGAGGTTTCACCGGGGAGCTGTTTTTT

v_gene: TRBV5-4
abundance: -
d_gene: TRBD1
j_gene: TRBJ1-2
CDR3aa: CASSQQGAVYGYTF
CDR3nt: TGTGCCAGCAGCCAACAGGGGGCAGTCTATGGCTACACCTTC

v_gene: TRBV20-1
abundance: -
d_gene: -
j_gene: TRBJ1-1
CDR3aa: CSARWEREAFF
CDR3nt: TGCAGTGCTAGATGGGAACGGGAAGCTTTCTTT

v_gene: TRBV7-2
abundance: -
d_gene: -
j_gene: TRBJ2-1
CDR3aa: CASSLVQRLGEQFF
CDR3nt: TGTGCCAGCAGCTTAGTTCAGAGGCTTGGGGAGCAGTTCTTC

v_gene: TRBV24-1
abundance: -
d_gene: TRBD2
j_gene: TRBJ2-1
CDR3aa: CATSDPSGNNEQFF
CDR3nt: TGTGCCACCAGTGACCCTAGCGGAAACAATGAGCAGTTCTTC

v_gene: TRBV7-9
abundance: -
d_gene: -
j_gene: TRBJ1-4
CDR3aa: CASSTSAGRLGEKLFF
CDR3nt: TGTGCCAGCAGCACCTCCGCCGGGAGATTAGGTGAAAAACTGTTTTTT

v_gene: TRBV25-1
abundance: -
d_gene: -
j_gene: TRBJ2-1
CDR3aa: CASSEYRVYNEQFF
CDR3nt: TGTGCCAGCAGTGAATATAGGGTTTACAATGAGCAGTTCTTC

v_gene: TRBV5-1
abundance: -
d_gene: -
j_gene: TRBJ2-1
CDR3aa: CASSLGEDTTNEQFF
CDR3nt: TGCGCCAGCAGCTTGGGGGAGGATACCACCAATGAGCAGTTCTTC

v_gene: TRBV25-1
abundance: -
d_gene: TRBD2
j_gene: TRBJ2-7
CDR3aa: CASSGPSGRTNYEQYF
CDR3nt: TGTGCCAGCAGTGGCCCTAGCGGGAGGACCAACTACGAGCAGTACTTC

v_gene: TRBV6-5
abundance: -
d_gene: TRBD1
j_gene: TRBJ1-5
CDR3aa: CASSRDRGTQPQHF
CDR3nt: TGTGCCAGCAGTAGGGACAGGGGAACTCAGCCCCAGCATTTT

v_gene: TRBV29-1
abundance: medium-sized
d_gene: TRBD1
j_gene: TRBJ1-1
CDR3aa: CSVYGRTGERPEAFF
CDR3nt: TGCAGCGTTTATGGGAGGACAGGGGAACGACCTGAAGCTTTCTTT

v_gene: TRBV5-1
abundance: -
d_gene: -
j_gene: TRBJ1-1
CDR3aa: CASSSRTVGTEAFF
CDR3nt: TGCGCCAGCAGCTCCCGGACCGTCGGTACTGAAGCTTTCTTT

v_gene: TRBV6-5
abundance: -
d_gene: -
j_gene: TRBJ1-1
CDR3aa: CASSWGRGNTEAFF
CDR3nt: TGTGCCAGCAGTTGGGGACGGGGGAACACTGAAGCTTTCTTT

v_gene: TRBV5-1
abundance: -
d_gene: -
j_gene: TRBJ2-1
CDR3aa: CASSLGLGGGDEQFF
CDR3nt: TGCGCCAGCAGCTTGGGACTAGGAGGAGGGGATGAGCAGTTCTTC

v_gene: TRBV11-3
abundance: -
d_gene: TRBD1
j_gene: TRBJ2-5
CDR3aa: CARGTGVETQYF
CDR3nt: TGTGCCAGGGGTACAGGGGTCGAGACCCAGTACTTC

v_gene: TRBV6-5
abundance: few
d_gene: -
j_gene: TRBJ1-2
CDR3aa: CASSYSERKVYGYTF
CDR3nt: TGTGCCAGCAGTTACTCGGAGAGAAAAGTCTATGGCTACACCTTC

v_gene: TRBV7-2
abundance: -
d_gene: -
j_gene: TRBJ1-2
CDR3aa: CASRAGGDRGYGYTF
CDR3nt: TGTGCCAGCAGGGCTGGGGGGGATCGGGGCTATGGCTACACCTTC

v_gene: TRBV13
abundance: -
d_gene: -
j_gene: TRBJ2-2
CDR3aa: CASSLDLANQGELFF
CDR3nt: TGTGCCAGCAGCTTAGATCTAGCGAACCAGGGGGAGCTGTTTTTT

v_gene: TRBV30
abundance: -
d_gene: TRBD2
j_gene: TRBJ2-7
CDR3aa: CAWSVLKAGVSEQYF
CDR3nt: TGTGCCTGGAGTGTACTTAAAGCGGGAGTATCCGAGCAGTACTTC

v_gene: TRBV3-1/TRBV3-2
abundance: few
d_gene: -
j_gene: TRBJ1-1
CDR3aa: CASSQGREAEAFF
CDR3nt: TGTGCCAGCAGCCAGGGCAGGGAAGCTGAAGCTTTCTTT

v_gene: TRBV7-2
abundance: -
d_gene: TRBD2
j_gene: TRBJ2-5
CDR3aa: CASSWGGGPLETQYF
CDR3nt: TGTGCCAGCAGCTGGGGGGGAGGGCCCCTTGAGACCCAGTACTTC